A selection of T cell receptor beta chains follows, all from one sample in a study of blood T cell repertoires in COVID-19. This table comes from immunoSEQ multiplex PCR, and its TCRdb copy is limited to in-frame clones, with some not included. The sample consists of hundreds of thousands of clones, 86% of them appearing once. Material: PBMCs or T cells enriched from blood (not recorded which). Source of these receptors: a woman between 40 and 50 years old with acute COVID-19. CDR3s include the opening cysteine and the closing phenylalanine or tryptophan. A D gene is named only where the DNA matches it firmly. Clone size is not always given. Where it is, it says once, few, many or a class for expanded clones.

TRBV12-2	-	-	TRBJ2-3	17	TGTGCAAGTCGCCAGCTAGCGGGAGGGCCTGACACAGATACGCAGTATTTT	CASRQLAGGPDTDTQYF
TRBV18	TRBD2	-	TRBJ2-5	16	TGTGCCAGCGCACCTCCGGGACTAGCGGTGGGAGAGACCCAGTACTTC	CASAPPGLAVGETQYF
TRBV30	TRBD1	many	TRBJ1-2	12	TGTGCCTGGATGACAGGGTTCGGTGGCTACACCTTC	CAWMTGFGGYTF
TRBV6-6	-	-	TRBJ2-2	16	TGTGCCAGCAGACCCGGTCGGCGGGGTGGGACCGGGGAGCTGTTTTTT	CASRPGRRGGTGELFF
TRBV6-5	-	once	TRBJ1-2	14	TGTGCCAGCAGCCTGACCGGTAGCCGTCGGGGCTACACCTTC	CASSLTGSRRGYTF
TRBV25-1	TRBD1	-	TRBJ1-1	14	TGTGCCAGCAGTGAAACAGGGGGAAGGACTGAAGCTTTCTTT	CASSETGGRTEAFF
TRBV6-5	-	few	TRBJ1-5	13	TGTGCCAGCTCCGGGGGGTTGCGGCAGCCCCAGCATTTT	CASSGGLRQPQHF
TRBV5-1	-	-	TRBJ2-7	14	TGCGCCAGCAGCCTCTCGGCGGGCTCCTACGAGCAGTACTTC	CASSLSAGSYEQYF
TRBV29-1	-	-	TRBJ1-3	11	TGCAGCGTTCGTACTGGAAACACCATATATTTT	CSVRTGNTIYF
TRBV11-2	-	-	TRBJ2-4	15	TGTGCCAGCAGCCCGATTTCAGGGCCCAAAAACATTCAGTACTTC	CASSPISGPKNIQYF
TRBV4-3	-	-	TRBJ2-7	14	TGCGCCAGCAGCCAAGTGTCAGGGAATGGCGAGCAGTACTTC	CASSQVSGNGEQYF